The clone carrying this TCR beta chain came up many times. Its specificity is not known. TCRdb ran MiXCR on the reads and lists one entry per CDR3 protein. The profile shows about 270,000 distinct CDR3 sequences, about 20% of them singletons. This entry comes from a study of T cell repertoires in cytomegalovirus infection. This CDR3 contains 13 residues. The V gene's germline CDR1 is SGHTA and CDR2 FQGNSA. V shed 4 bases and J shed 4 bases, with 10 bases lying between them. The sample consisted of cultured PBMCs, taken from culture after CMV antigen stimulation. The sequence was obtained from a human donor in good health (CMV status not recorded). Some clones in this sample may be carry-over from other donors' samples. This chain links TRBV7-2 with TRBJ1-1; the D gene is possibly TRBD1 (6 bases). In DNA, the CDR3 is TGTGCCAGCAGCTCCAGCAGGGGCACTGAAGCTTTCTTT. The encoded protein is CASSSSRGTEAFF.